A single sample is the source of the 26 T cell receptor beta chains below, sequenced in a study of cytomegalovirus exposure and HLA in healthy donors. TCRdb's copy holds only in-frame clones and misses some; the assay was immunoSEQ multiplex PCR. The sample contains around 350,000 clones, roughly 85% of which appear only once. Sequencing input: PBMCs. The receptors were sampled from a woman in her late teens or twenties in good health and CMV-seronegative.

The V and J genes are TRBV28 and TRBJ2-7, with D maybe TRBD2 (6 bases). From germline, CDR1 is MDHEN and CDR2 SYDVKM. V lost 8 bases and J lost 4, with 12 bases in between. This CDR3 is built from 12 residues. DNA of the CDR3: TGTGCCAGCCGGGAGTGGGGGTACGAGCAGTACTTC. Its translation is CASREWGYEQYF.

V usage is TRBV28 and J usage is TRBJ2-5; D is perhaps TRBD2 (5 bases). V shed 3 bases and J shed 4 bases, with 12 bases lying between them. The germline CDR1 and CDR2 sequences are MDHEN and SYDVKM. This CDR3 is 14 amino acids long. The CDR3 DNA follows: TGTGCCAGCAGTTTTGGAGGCAGTGGAGAGACCCAGTACTTC. This encodes CASSFGGSGETQYF.

V is TRBV11-2 and J is TRBJ2-1; no firm D call. Trimming left V 8 bases short and J 4 bases short, with 6 bases between. CDR1 and CDR2 (germline): SGHAT, FQNNGV. The CDR3 loop spans 11 amino acids. CDR3 sequence reads: CASRYYNEQFF. CDR3 in DNA: TGTGCCAGCCGGTATTACAATGAGCAGTTCTTC.

CDR3 bases: TGTGCCAGCAGCCCCTCCTGGACTAGCTTCGGTGAGCAGTTCTTC. Amino acids: CASSPSWTSFGEQFF. The chain links TRBV7-8 to TRBJ2-1; the match to TRBD2 covers 8 bases. The CDR3 runs 15 residues. Germline V gene lookup returns CDR1 SGHVS and CDR2 FQNEAQ. With V trimmed by 5 bases and J by 9 bases, 12 bases remained unmatched.

This clone was seen only a few times. This rearrangement joins TRBV29-1 to TRBJ1-2; D unclear. The CDR3 runs 11 residues. Germline assignment: CDR1 SQVTM and CDR2 ANQGSEA. The V end lost 7 bases, the J end lost 5 bases, and 11 bases lay between the germline ends. The CDR3 nucleotides are TGCAGCGCTAAGTGGTGGTATGGCTACACCTTC. Encoded protein: CSAKWWYGYTF.

V usage is TRBV7-6 and J usage is TRBJ2-5; D is possibly TRBD1 (5 bases). The germline CDR1 and CDR2 sequences are SGHVS and FNYEAQ. V gave up 3 bases and J gave up 2 bases, with 10 bases separating them. The CDR3 is 14 residues long. Written as DNA, the CDR3 is TGTGCCAGCAGCTTCATGACAGCACAAGAGACCCAGTACTTC. Its protein is CASSFMTAQETQYF.

The chain carries TRBV6-1 and TRBJ1-2; 7 bases align to TRBD1. The CDR3 contains 15 residues. Germline CDR1 is MNHNS and CDR2 is SASEGT. With 5 bases clipped from V and 5 bases from J, the junction kept 11 bases outside the gene matches. As DNA, the CDR3 is TGTGCCAGCAGTATGCTGGACAGGTCATTGTATGGCTACACCTTC. Translation: CASSMLDRSLYGYTF.

The rearrangement uses TRBV7-9 and TRBJ2-5, with D possibly matching TRBD1 (5 bases). There are 14 residues in the CDR3. Germline-derived CDR1 and CDR2 are SEHNR and FQNEAQ (reference sequence). The V gene lost 1 base and the J gene lost 3 bases, with 9 bases spanning the gap. The CDR3 DNA follows: TGTGCCAGCAGCTTAGGCCAGGGCGAAGAGACCCAGTACTTC. This encodes CASSLGQGEETQYF.

The chain recombines TRBV5-1 with TRBJ2-7, with a weak D call TRBD1 (6 bases). The length of the CDR3 is 16 residues. The germline V and J ends were trimmed by 0 bases and 1 base, with 14 bases remaining between them. The germline V gene has CDR1 SGHRS and CDR2 YFSETQ. The DNA for the CDR3 is TGCGCCAGCAGCTTGGGCCAGGGGCCGGTATCCTACGAGCAGTACTTC. Its translation is CASSLGQGPVSYEQYF.

J is TRBJ1-5 and V is TRBV27; D is perhaps TRBD1 (5 bases). Germline CDR1 and CDR2: MNHEY and SMNVEV (reference sequence). Trimming took off 4 bases at V and 3 bases at J, with 10 bases between the two ends. The CDR3 sequence is 14 residues long. CDR3 sequence (DNA): TGTGCCAGCAGTTGGGGGGGGGACAATCAGCCCCAGCATTTT. Its protein is CASSWGGDNQPQHF.

This clone appeared a single time. The rearrangement links TRBV6-1 to TRBJ2-2, with D maybe TRBD1 (5 bases). CDR1 is MNHNS, CDR2 SASEGT, per germline. The CDR3 is made up of 12 amino acids. The DNA of the CDR3 is TGTGCTACCGGGTGGGGCCGGGGGGAGCTGTTTTTT. Translation: CATGWGRGELFF.

V usage is TRBV10-3 and J usage is TRBJ2-5, with unresolved D. The CDR3 runs to 15 residues. The V end was cut by 2 bases, the J end by 2 bases, with 12 bases between. Germline V gene sequence: CDR1 ENHRY, CDR2 SYGVKD. CDR3 DNA: TGTGCCATCAGTGAGGCGCGGTCCGTTCAAGAGACCCAGTACTTC. This encodes CAISEARSVQETQYF.

The chain carries TRBV28 and TRBJ1-5; no reliable D call. The CDR3 is made up of 13 amino acids. Germline-derived CDR1 and CDR2 are MDHEN and SYDVKM. V lost 5 bases to trimming and J lost 6 bases, with 11 bases between them. The CDR3 bases are TGTGCCAGCAGTGTAACGGACTTTCAGCCCCAGCATTTT. It is translated as CASSVTDFQPQHF.

The chain recombines TRBV9 with TRBJ1-1, with D possibly being TRBD1 (5 bases). Germline values: CDR1 SGDLS, CDR2 YYNGEE. The CDR3 has 12 amino acids. V was pared by 4 bases and J by 7 bases, with 11 bases between. The DNA of the CDR3 is TGTGCCAGCAGCCCTCAGGGCCTTGAAGCTTTCTTT. Amino acids: CASSPQGLEAFF. Complete variable domain (other parts from reference TRBV9 and TRBJ1-1): DSGVTQTPKHLITATGQRVTLRCSPRSGDLSVYWYQQSLDQGLQFLIQYYNGEERAKGNILERFSAQQFPDLHSELNLSSLELGDSALYFCASSPQGLEAFFGQGTRLTVV.

The rearrangement joins TRBV4-1 to TRBJ2-7; 8 positions match TRBD1. The length of the CDR3 is 15 residues. Germline CDR1 and CDR2: MGHRA and YSYEKL. Trimming took 1 base from V and 3 from J; bases not matched to a gene: 5. The CDR3 region has the DNA TGCGCCAGCAGCCAAGGGGACAGGACATACTACGAGCAGTACTTC. Its translation: CASSQGDRTYYEQYF.

The chain employs TRBV10-1 and TRBJ2-2; maybe TRBD1 (6 bases). The length of the CDR3 is 13 residues. Germline V lookup: CDR1 WNHNN, CDR2 SYGVQD (reference sequence). Trimming took 8 bases from V and 6 from J, leaving 13 bases between them. The CDR3 sequence: CASADSLPGELFF. The CDR3 DNA reads TGCGCCAGCGCGGACAGTCTGCCCGGGGAGCTGTTTTTT.

This rearrangement joins TRBV2 to TRBJ2-3, with 7 positions matching TRBD1. Germline V gene sequence: CDR1 SNHLY, CDR2 FYNNEI. The V and J ends lost 5 bases and 4 bases, in that order; junction bases with no gene match: 9. There are 15 residues in the CDR3. The CDR3 reads CASSQVTGAADTQYF. The CDR3 DNA reads as TGTGCCAGCAGTCAAGTTACAGGGGCTGCAGATACGCAGTATTTT.

V and J are TRBV15 and TRBJ2-1; the D gene is possibly TRBD1 (5 bases). The CDR3 sequence is 14 residues long. The V end lost 5 bases, the J end lost 0 bases, and 8 bases lay between the germline ends. CDR1 and CDR2 (germline): LNHNV, YYDKDF (reference sequence). In nucleotides, the CDR3 is TGTGCCACCAGCTTAGGACACTCCTACAATGAGCAGTTCTTC. This gives the protein CATSLGHSYNEQFF. Full variable domain (outside the CDR3, taken from reference TRBV15 and TRBJ2-1): DAMVIQNPRYQVTQFGKPVTLSCSQTLNHNVMYWYQQKSSQAPKLLFHYYDKDFNNEADTPDNFQSRRPNTSFCFLDIRSPGLGDTAMYLCATSLGHSYNEQFFGPGTRLTVL.

The rearrangement links TRBV6-5 to TRBJ1-1; tentatively, D is TRBD1 (6 bases). Germline V gene data show CDR1 as MNHEY and CDR2 as SVGAGI. The CDR3 spans 15 residues. The V end lost 4 bases, the J end lost 3 bases, and 15 bases lay between the germline ends. In DNA, the CDR3 is TGTGCCAGCAGTTTAAGATCAGGGGCCTACACTGAAGCTTTCTTT. It specifies CASSLRSGAYTEAFF.

This clone was recorded only once. V is TRBV5-5 and J is TRBJ1-4; D remains ambiguous. Germline assignment: CDR1 SGHKS and CDR2 YYEKEE (reference sequence). CDR3 length equals 13 residues. V was clipped by 0 bases and J by 8 bases, with 8 bases between them. The CDR3 region is CASSLANKEKLFF. The CDR3 DNA sequence: TGTGCCAGCAGCTTGGCCAACAAAGAAAAACTGTTTTTT.

The chain has TRBV5-6 and TRBJ2-5, with D possibly being TRBD2 (5 bases). CDR1 is SGHDT and CDR2 is YYEEEE in the germline V gene. Trimming stripped 2 bases from V and 4 bases from J, with 12 bases between. The CDR3 covers 14 residues. CDR3 in amino acids: CASSLLASLETQYF. Written as DNA, the CDR3 is TGTGCCAGCAGCTTACTGGCTAGCTTAGAGACCCAGTACTTC.

The chain employs TRBV28 and TRBJ2-2, with TRBD1 identical over 9 bases. Trimming took 5 bases from V and 9 from J; bases not matched to a gene: 7. This CDR3 region has 14 residues. Germline values: CDR1 MDHEN, CDR2 SYDVKM. The CDR3 bases are TGTGCCAGCAGTGAGGGACAGGGCCACCGGGAGCTGTTTTTT. It yields the protein CASSEGQGHRELFF.

The rearrangement uses TRBV5-1 and TRBJ1-1; a possible D gene is TRBD1 (6 bases). Germline V gives CDR1 SGHRS, CDR2 YFSETQ. This CDR3 comprises 14 residues. V was pared by 1 base and J by 1 base, with 8 bases between. The DNA for the CDR3 is TGCGCCAGCAGCTTGCCGACAGGGAACACTGAAGCTTTCTTT. This sequence encodes CASSLPTGNTEAFF.

The rearrangement links TRBV2 to TRBJ2-1; the match to TRBD1 covers 7 bases. This CDR3 contains 12 residues. Germline CDR1 and CDR2: SNHLY and FYNNEI. Trimming took 8 bases from V and 9 from J; bases not matched to a gene: 7. The chain's CDR3 is CASGKQGFEQFF. The CDR3 bases are TGTGCCAGCGGTAAACAGGGGTTTGAGCAGTTCTTC. Drawing the rest from reference TRBV2 and TRBJ2-1, the complete variable domain is EPEVTQTPSHQVTQMGQEVILRCVPISNHLYFYWYRQILGQKVEFLVSFYNNEISEKSEIFDDQFSVERPDGSNFTLKIRSTKLEDSAMYFCASGKQGFEQFFGPGTRLTVL.

The V call is TRBV15, the J call TRBJ2-2, with 13 nucleotides matching TRBD2. The CDR3 covers 16 residues. The germline V gene has CDR1 LNHNV and CDR2 YYDKDF (reference sequence). V gave up 5 bases and J gave up 9 bases; unmatched junction bases: 9. The CDR3 here is CATSGLGLAGDRELFF. In DNA form, the CDR3 reads TGTGCCACCAGCGGATTAGGACTAGCGGGAGACCGGGAGCTGTTTTTT.

The chain combines TRBV2 with TRBJ2-1; the match to TRBD2 covers 11 bases. The CDR3 is made up of 17 amino acids. With 6 bases clipped from V and 0 bases from J, the junction kept 7 bases outside the gene matches. Germline V lookup: CDR1 SNHLY, CDR2 FYNNEI. This CDR3 is CASSGIAGGGSYNEQFF. In nucleotides, the CDR3 is TGTGCCAGCAGCGGGATAGCGGGAGGGGGCTCCTACAATGAGCAGTTCTTC.